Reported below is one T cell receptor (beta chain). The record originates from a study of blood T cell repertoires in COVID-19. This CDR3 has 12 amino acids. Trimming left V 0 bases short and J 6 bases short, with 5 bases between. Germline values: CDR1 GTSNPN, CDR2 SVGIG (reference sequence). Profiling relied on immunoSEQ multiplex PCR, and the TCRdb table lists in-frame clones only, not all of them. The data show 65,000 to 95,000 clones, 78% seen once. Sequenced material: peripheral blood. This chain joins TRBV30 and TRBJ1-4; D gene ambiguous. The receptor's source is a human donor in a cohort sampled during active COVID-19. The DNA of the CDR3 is TGTGCCTGGAGTGTACGGGATGAAAAACTGTTTTTT. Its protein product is CAWSVRDEKLFF.